Presented here are 32 T cell receptor beta chains from one specimen sequenced in a study of long-term antiretroviral therapy in people with HIV. Running of the v3.0 immunoSEQ assay took place at survey level. Profiling relied on immunoSEQ multiplex PCR, and the TCRdb table lists in-frame clones only, not all of them. The data contain 15,000 to 20,000 clones, 79% of them seen just once; the ten biggest clones take up about a tenth. Sequenced here: unsorted PBMCs, sampled 2.3 years after starting antiretroviral therapy. The receptors stem from a woman aged 40 to 50 with HIV.

The CDR3 protein is CASSEGLAKNIQYF. CDR3 nucleotides: TGTGCCAGCAGTGAAGGGCTAGCCAAAAACATTCAGTACTTC. The rearrangement links TRBV2 to TRBJ2-4, with D unresolved. Trimming left V 1 base short and J 0 bases short, with 4 bases between. CDR1 is SNHLY and CDR2 is FYNNEI in the germline V gene. The CDR3 loop spans 14 amino acids.

The rearrangement uses TRBV29-1 and TRBJ2-7; TRBD1 agrees at 8 bases. There are 15 residues in the CDR3. Germline CDR1 SQVTM, CDR2 ANQGSEA. V gave up 4 bases and J gave up 5 bases; unmatched junction bases: 13. The CDR3 protein is CSVGVPGQGDHEQYF. The CDR3 nucleotides are TGCAGCGTTGGGGTTCCCGGACAGGGTGACCACGAGCAGTACTTC.

V and J are TRBV2 and TRBJ1-1, with D hard to call. CDR1 SNHLY and CDR2 FYNNEI come from the germline V gene. This CDR3 comprises 15 residues. V gave up 2 bases and J gave up 3 bases, with 13 bases separating them. Here the CDR3 reads CASSELRQDDTEAFF. In DNA form, the CDR3 reads TGTGCCAGCAGTGAATTGCGGCAGGACGACACTGAAGCTTTCTTT.

The V call is TRBV5-1, the J call TRBJ1-1; D not certain. Germline CDR1 SGHRS, CDR2 YFSETQ. The CDR3 is made up of 13 amino acids. The ends were cut back, 2 bases at V and 0 bases at J, with 5 bases in the middle. Here the CDR3 reads CASSFYLNTEAFF. The CDR3 region has the DNA TGCGCCAGCAGCTTTTACCTGAACACTGAAGCTTTCTTT.

This sequence joins TRBV28 and TRBJ2-7, with 11 bases lining up with TRBD2. Germline lookup yields CDR1 MDHEN and CDR2 SYDVKM. The length of the CDR3 is 18 residues. J gave up 0 bases and V 3 bases, and 10 bases lay outside the gene matches. In nucleotides, the CDR3 is TGTGCCAGCAGTTTCCCCTTTAGCGGGAGGGGTAGCTCCTACGAGCAGTACTTC. Amino acid sequence: CASSFPFSGRGSSYEQYF.

The chain employs TRBV2 and TRBJ2-1; tentatively, D is TRBD2 (7 bases). This CDR3 spans 17 amino acids. V was shortened by 1 base and J by 1 base, with 14 bases between the two germline ends. Germline assignment: CDR1 SNHLY and CDR2 FYNNEI. CDR3 nucleotide sequence: TGTGCCAGCAGTGAAGTGGCGGGGAGGGGGTCCTACAATGAGCAGTTCTTC. It translates to CASSEVAGRGSYNEQFF.

The table lists this clone with a few counts. This rearrangement joins TRBV27 to TRBJ2-3, with 8 nucleotides matching TRBD2. Looked up from germline, CDR1 is MNHEY and CDR2 is SMNVEV (reference sequence). The length of the CDR3 is 14 residues. The V segment lost 5 bases and the J segment 6 bases; nucleotides outside the gene matches: 7. The CDR3 is CASSLSTSVDTQYF. CDR3 nucleotides: TGTGCCAGCAGTCTTTCGACTAGCGTGGATACGCAGTATTTT.

The V call is TRBV4-3, the J call TRBJ1-1, with D maybe TRBD1 (5 bases). The CDR3 runs 14 residues. Germline loops: CDR1 LGHNA, CDR2 YSLEER. V was clipped by 1 base and J by 4 bases, with 10 bases between them. CDR3 coding DNA: TGCGCCAGCAGCCAAGTCGAAGGGGCCACTGAAGCTTTCTTT. Protein product: CASSQVEGATEAFF.

This chain links TRBV30 with TRBJ2-5; possibly TRBD1 or TRBD2 for D (5 bases each). V was shortened by 2 bases and J by 1 base, with 11 bases between the two germline ends. In germline, CDR1 is GTSNPN, CDR2 SVGIG (reference sequence). The CDR3 sequence is 14 residues long. This CDR3 is CAWSSLGTQETQYF. DNA for the CDR3: TGTGCCTGGAGTAGCCTGGGGACCCAAGAGACCCAGTACTTC. The full variable domain, completed using reference TRBV30 and TRBJ2-5, is SQTIHQWPATLVQPVGSPLSLECTVEGTSNPNLYWYRQAAGRGLQLLFYSVGIGQISSEVPQNLSASRPQDRQFILSSKKLLLSDSGFYLCAWSSLGTQETQYFGPGTRLLVL.

A few counts support this clone. The V gene is TRBV5-1, the J gene TRBJ2-2; D assignment may be TRBD1 or TRBD2 (5 bases each). The germline V gene has CDR1 SGHRS and CDR2 YFSETQ. CDR3 length: 15 residues. With 5 bases removed from V and 9 bases from J, the gap between germline ends came to 20 bases. In DNA, the CDR3 is TGCGCCAGCAGGGCAGCGTACGTGGGGGTCAGGGAGCTGTTTTTT. This translates into CASRAAYVGVRELFF.

The J gene is TRBJ2-1, the V gene TRBV15, with unresolved D. V lost 0 bases, J lost 0 bases, and 9 bases lay in between. CDR1 is LNHNV and CDR2 is YYDKDF in the germline V gene (reference sequence). The CDR3 spans 16 residues. The CDR3 is CATSREAPSSYNEQFF. The CDR3 nucleotides read TGTGCCACCAGCAGAGAGGCACCCAGCTCCTACAATGAGCAGTTCTTC.

This clone was observed once. The gene calls are TRBV11-2 and TRBJ2-7; 8 nucleotides match TRBD1. The CDR3 consists of 14 residues. Germline CDR1 and CDR2: SGHAT and FQNNGV. Trimming took 3 bases from V and 4 from J; bases not matched to a gene: 5. Written as DNA, the CDR3 is TGTGCCAGCAGCTTCGGACAGGGTGGTTACGAGCAGTACTTC. Translated, it gives CASSFGQGGYEQYF.

The V and J genes are TRBV11-2 and TRBJ1-2, with D unclear. Germline lookup yields CDR1 SGHAT and CDR2 FQNNGV. Trimming cost V 1 base and J 7 bases, with 10 bases left between them. The CDR3 runs 13 residues. CDR3 protein: CASSLVLDGGYTF. The CDR3 DNA sequence: TGTGCCAGCAGCTTAGTTTTGGACGGTGGCTACACCTTC.

The chain links TRBV20-1 to TRBJ2-1; D is uncertain. The CDR3 is made up of 11 amino acids. Per the germline V gene, CDR1 is DFQATT and CDR2 is SNEGSKA (reference sequence). V dropped 8 bases and J dropped 2 bases, with 7 bases sitting between them. The CDR3 DNA sequence: TGCAGTACCAAGACCTACAATGAGCAGTTCTTC. Its protein is CSTKTYNEQFF.

The chain carries TRBV18 and TRBJ2-1; D is ambiguous. CDR1 is KGHSH, CDR2 LQKENI, per germline. The CDR3 loop spans 13 amino acids. Trimming removed 7 bases from V and 3 bases from J, with 10 bases in between. CDR3: CASCPPGYNEQFF. As DNA, the CDR3 is TGTGCCAGCTGCCCGCCGGGCTACAATGAGCAGTTCTTC.

This chain joins TRBV6-1 and TRBJ1-5; tentative D call: TRBD1 (6 bases). The CDR3 runs to 15 residues. The V gene's germline CDR1 is MNHNS and CDR2 SASEGT. The V and J ends lost 5 bases and 5 bases respectively, with 16 bases between them. CDR3: CASSPSWQGYQPQHF. The CDR3 nucleotides read TGTGCCAGCAGTCCCTCGTGGCAGGGGTATCAGCCCCAGCATTTT.

This chain uses TRBV5-8 with TRBJ2-6, with no clear D. The CDR3 consists of 15 residues. Trimming removed 1 base from V and 4 bases from J, with 9 bases in between. CDR1 is SGHTS and CDR2 is YDEGEE in the germline V gene. The CDR3 sequence is CASSLPGTGANVLTF. Written as DNA, the CDR3 is TGTGCCAGCAGCTTGCCGGGTACCGGGGCCAACGTCCTGACTTTC.

V is TRBV4-2 and J is TRBJ2-3, with TRBD2 identical over 10 bases. Losses at the gene ends were 0 bases for V and 3 bases for J; bases not matched to a gene: 9. CDR3 length: 18 residues. Germline V lookup: CDR1 LGHNA, CDR2 YNFKEQ. As DNA, the CDR3 is TGTGCCAGCAGCCAAGAGACTGCTAGCGGGAGCGGGACAGATACGCAGTATTTT. Translated, it gives CASSQETASGSGTDTQYF.

The rearrangement links TRBV27 to TRBJ2-6; D is unclear. In germline, CDR1 is MNHEY, CDR2 SMNVEV (reference sequence). Trimming pared 5 bases from V and 3 bases from J, leaving 14 bases between. The CDR3 length is 16 residues. The DNA of the CDR3 is TGTGCCAGCAGTCCTATCCGGTCGGTTGGGGCCAACGTCCTGACTTTC. Protein: CASSPIRSVGANVLTF.

The chain recombines TRBV7-9 with TRBJ2-5; TRBD2 matches 9 bases. Germline V lookup: CDR1 SEHNR, CDR2 FQNEAQ (reference sequence). J lost 1 base, V lost 5 bases, and 5 bases had no gene match. There are 15 residues in the CDR3. The chain's CDR3 is CASSPVSGGQETQYF. The CDR3 bases are TGTGCCAGCAGCCCAGTTAGCGGGGGCCAAGAGACCCAGTACTTC.

The chain combines TRBV11-3 with TRBJ2-1; no reliable D call. Germline CDR1 SGHNT, CDR2 YENEEA. This CDR3 has 11 residues. The V end lost 2 bases, the J end lost 10 bases, and 6 bases lay between the germline ends. The chain's CDR3 is CASSLSHEQFF. The CDR3 DNA reads as TGTGCCAGCAGCTTATCCCACGAGCAGTTCTTC.

Only one count was recorded for this clone. The genes are TRBV11-2 and TRBJ2-5; 8 bases are shared with TRBD2. Germline V gene lookup returns CDR1 SGHAT and CDR2 FQNNGV. The CDR3 has 13 residues. With 4 bases clipped from V and 4 bases from J, the junction kept 2 bases outside the gene matches. In nucleotides, the CDR3 is TGTGCCAGCAGCTCAGCGGGGGTAGAGACCCAGTACTTC. It translates to CASSSAGVETQYF. Complete variable domain (other parts from reference TRBV11-2 and TRBJ2-5): EAGVAQSPRYKIIEKRQSVAFWCNPISGHATLYWYQQILGQGPKLLIQFQNNGVVDDSQLPKDRFSAERLKGVDSTLKIQPAKLEDSAVYLCASSSAGVETQYFGPGTRLLVL.

The V call is TRBV4-1, the J call TRBJ2-3; tentatively, D is TRBD1 (5 bases). Per the germline V gene, CDR1 is MGHRA and CDR2 is YSYEKL. The CDR3 consists of 14 residues. Trimming stripped 4 bases from V and 4 bases from J, with 12 bases between. CDR3 loop: CASSLNVQADTQYF. The DNA for the CDR3 is TGCGCCAGCAGCCTAAACGTACAGGCAGATACGCAGTATTTT.

The chain has TRBV7-9 and TRBJ2-3; D remains unclear. The V end lost 4 bases, the J end lost 0 bases, and 17 bases lay between the germline ends. The V gene's germline CDR1 is SEHNR and CDR2 FQNEAQ (reference sequence). The CDR3 spans 17 residues. The CDR3 loop reads CASSSFPRIFSTDTQYF. The CDR3 nucleotides read TGTGCCAGCAGCTCCTTCCCGCGGATATTTAGCACAGATACGCAGTATTTT.

This clone was observed once. The chain is built from TRBV28 and TRBJ1-4; D possibly corresponds to TRBD1 (6 bases). With 6 bases removed from V and 5 bases from J, the gap between germline ends came to 16 bases. The CDR3 sequence is 15 residues long. Per the germline V gene, CDR1 is MDHEN and CDR2 is SYDVKM. The CDR3 region has the DNA TGTGCCAGCAGAGGAGGGGGAGTTGTGAATGAAAAACTGTTTTTT. Protein product: CASRGGGVVNEKLFF.

The chain combines TRBV5-1 with TRBJ1-1; 9 bases match TRBD1. This CDR3 has 15 amino acids. Germline V gives CDR1 SGHRS, CDR2 YFSETQ. J gave up 6 bases and V 6 bases, and 12 bases lay outside the gene matches. The CDR3 sequence: CASTGGRTGVSEAFF. The CDR3, as DNA: TGCGCCAGCACCGGGGGAAGGACAGGGGTGTCTGAAGCTTTCTTT.

This clone turned up a few times. The chain is built from TRBV2 and TRBJ2-7; 8 nucleotides match TRBD1. Unmatched junction bases numbered 15, after V lost 8 bases and J lost 9 bases. Germline V gene data show CDR1 as SNHLY and CDR2 as FYNNEI. CDR3 length: 14 amino acids. CDR3 bases: TGTGCCAGCTCAGTGGGACAGGTCTACGAGTGGCAGTACTTC. It specifies CASSVGQVYEWQYF.

This chain joins TRBV19 and TRBJ2-7; 10 bases align to TRBD2. CDR1 is LNHDA and CDR2 is SQIVND in the germline V gene (reference sequence). CDR3 size: 16 residues. The V segment lost 2 bases and the J segment 7 bases; nucleotides outside the gene matches: 11. This CDR3 is CASSIRGTSDSAEQYF. In DNA form, the CDR3 reads TGTGCCAGTAGTATAAGGGGGACTAGCGACTCTGCGGAGCAGTACTTC.

The chain carries TRBV27 and TRBJ2-7, with no clear D. Trimming shortened V by 2 bases and J by 3 bases, and 11 bases separated the two germline ends. The CDR3 is made up of 14 amino acids. From germline, CDR1 is MNHEY and CDR2 SMNVEV (reference sequence). The CDR3 DNA reads as TGTGCCAGCAGTTTAGCCCCGACTCACTACGAGCAGTACTTC. It codes for CASSLAPTHYEQYF.

The chain carries TRBV30 and TRBJ2-4; D unresolved. This CDR3 spans 12 amino acids. V was pared by 0 bases and J by 9 bases, with 9 bases between. CDR1 and CDR2 from the germline V gene are GTSNPN and SVGIG (reference sequence). The CDR3 sequence: CAWSVASAIQYF. CDR3 nucleotides: TGTGCCTGGAGTGTGGCCTCCGCCATTCAGTACTTC.

Comment on this clone: Other DNA sequences in this sample translate to the same CDR3. This chain joins TRBV4-1 and TRBJ2-2; 14 positions match TRBD2. Looked up from germline, CDR1 is MGHRA and CDR2 is YSYEKL. V shed 1 base, J shed 4 bases, and the junction held 5 bases outside the gene matches. There are 18 residues in the CDR3. CDR3 coding DNA: TGCGCCAGCAGCCAAGGGGGACTAGCGGGGGTGGGCACCGGGGAGCTGTTTTTT. This gives the protein CASSQGGLAGVGTGELFF.

The chain links TRBV13 to TRBJ2-3; 14 nucleotides align to TRBD2. CDR3 length: 19 residues. CDR1 is PRHDT, CDR2 FYEKMQ, per germline (reference sequence). V was pared by 2 bases and J by 1 base, with 8 bases of the junction left unmatched. The CDR3 loop is CASSLRRLAGGPGTDTQYF. In DNA form, the CDR3 reads TGTGCCAGCAGCTTAAGGAGACTAGCGGGGGGGCCCGGCACAGATACGCAGTATTTT. Full variable domain (outside the CDR3, taken from reference TRBV13 and TRBJ2-3): AAGVIQSPRHLIKEKRETATLKCYPIPRHDTVYWYQQGPGQDPQFLISFYEKMQSDKGSIPDRFSAQQFSDYHSELNMSSLELGDSALYFCASSLRRLAGGPGTDTQYFGPGTRLTVL.